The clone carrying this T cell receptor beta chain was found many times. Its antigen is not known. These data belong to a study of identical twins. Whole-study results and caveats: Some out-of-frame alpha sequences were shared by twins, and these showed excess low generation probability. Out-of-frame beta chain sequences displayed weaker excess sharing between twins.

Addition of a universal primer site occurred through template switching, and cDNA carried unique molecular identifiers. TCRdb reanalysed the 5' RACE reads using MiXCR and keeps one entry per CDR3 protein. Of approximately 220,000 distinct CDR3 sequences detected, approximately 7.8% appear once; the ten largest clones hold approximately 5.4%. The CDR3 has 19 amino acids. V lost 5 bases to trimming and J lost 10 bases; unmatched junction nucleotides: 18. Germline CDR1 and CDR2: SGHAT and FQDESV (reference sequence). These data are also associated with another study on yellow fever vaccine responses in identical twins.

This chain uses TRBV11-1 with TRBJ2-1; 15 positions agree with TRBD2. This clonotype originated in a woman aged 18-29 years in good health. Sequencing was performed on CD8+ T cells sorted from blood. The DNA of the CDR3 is TGTGCCAGCAGCCCCCTTCCGGGGACTAGCGGGAGGTACAATGAGGAGCAGTTCTTC. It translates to CASSPLPGTSGRYNEEQFF.